The 9 T cell receptor beta chains reported below all come from one sample, sequenced in a study of monozygotic twins with inflammatory bowel disease. From its re-call of the 5' RACE reads, TCRdb lists each CDR3 protein once, without DNA. There are 400,000 or so distinct CDR3 sequences in the sample, with 2.4% held by the top ten. Specimen: blood. The receptors originated from a human donor with ulcerative colitis or Crohn's disease, or a healthy co-twin of an affected twin (not recorded which).

The chain has TRBV2 and TRBJ1-6. The CDR3 covers 14 residues. Germline-derived CDR1 and CDR2 are SNHLY and FYNNEI. The CDR3 loop reads CASSEGYPFSPLHF. Based on the CDR3 plus reference TRBV2 and TRBJ1-6, the full variable domain is EPEVTQTPSHQVTQMGQEVILRCVPISNHLYFYWYRQILGQKVEFLVSFYNNEISEKSEIFDDQFSVERPDGSNFTLKIRSTKLEDSAMYFCASSEGYPFSPLHFGNGTRLTVT.

The chain's CDR3 is CASSEQLEDTQYF. The chain links TRBV2 to TRBJ2-3. Germline CDR1 reads SNHLY; CDR2 reads FYNNEI. The CDR3 sequence is 13 residues long.

The gene calls are TRBV11-2 and TRBJ2-1; TCRdb outputs TRBD1, but without DNA this stays unchecked. The germline V gene has CDR1 SGHAT and CDR2 FQNNGV. The length of the CDR3 is 15 residues. CDR3 loop: CASSLVPGGHNEQFF.

The chain joins TRBV30 to TRBJ1-5; TCRdb lists TRBD1, though no DNA is available to test this call. The germline gives CDR1 GTSNPN, CDR2 SVGIG (reference sequence). CDR3 length: 14 amino acids. CDR3: CAWSLGTGNQPQHF.

The genes are TRBV10-3 and TRBJ2-3; TCRdb gives TRBD1 as the D gene, but with no DNA this cannot be confirmed. This CDR3 is built from 15 residues. The germline V gene encodes CDR1 ENHRY and CDR2 SYGVKD. CDR3 region: CAIGAGQGSTDTQYF.

This chain links TRBV27 with TRBJ2-5; TCRdb designates TRBD2, a call that cannot be tested without DNA. The CDR3 runs 15 residues. Germline assignment: CDR1 MNHEY and CDR2 SMNVEV (reference sequence). This CDR3 is CASSSNSGSQETQYF.

This chain uses TRBV18 with TRBJ1-4; absent DNA, TCRdb's TRBD1 call cannot be checked. This CDR3 has 17 amino acids. Germline CDR1 reads KGHSH; CDR2 reads LQKENI. The CDR3 here is CASSPGQPLATNEKLFF. The full variable domain, with the rest looked up from reference TRBV18 and TRBJ1-4, is NAGVMQNPRHLVRRRGQEARLRCSPMKGHSHVYWYRQLPEEGLKFMVYLQKENIIDESGMPKERFSAEFPKEGPSILRIQQVVRGDSAAYFCASSPGQPLATNEKLFFGSGTQLSVL.

V and J are TRBV6-5 and TRBJ1-5; TCRdb selects TRBD1, and the lack of DNA leaves this call unchecked. Looked up from germline, CDR1 is MNHEY and CDR2 is SVGAGI. The CDR3 runs to 15 residues. The CDR3 loop reads CASSYSYSGNQPQHF.

The chain carries TRBV20-1 and TRBJ2-3; TCRdb gives TRBD1 as the D gene, but with no DNA this cannot be confirmed. CDR1 DFQATT and CDR2 SNEGSKA come from the germline V gene (reference sequence). This CDR3 is built from 15 residues. CDR3 region: CSAPTGTGTTDTQYF.